The 20 T cell receptor beta chains listed next were all sequenced from one sample in a study of blood T cell repertoires in COVID-19. The table came from immunoSEQ multiplex PCR; TCRdb's copy has only in-frame clones and leaves some out. The table has tens of thousands of clones, 88% seen once. The source material was peripheral blood. Every receptor here comes from a man between 65 and 79 years old in a cohort sampled during active COVID-19.

Only a few counts were recorded for this clone. The J gene is TRBJ1-3, the V gene TRBV18; D gene unclear. The germline gives CDR1 KGHSH, CDR2 LQKENI. This CDR3 has 15 amino acids. The V and J ends lost 6 bases and 0 bases respectively, with 12 bases between them. CDR3 residues: CASSKAQISGNTIYF. The DNA of the CDR3 is TGTGCCAGCTCCAAAGCCCAAATCTCTGGAAACACCATATATTTT.

The chain couples TRBV25-1 to TRBJ1-4; 9 bases match TRBD1. V lost 3 bases, J lost 7 bases, and 12 bases stayed unmatched. From germline, CDR1 is MGHDK and CDR2 SYGVNS. The CDR3 length is 17 residues. The CDR3 DNA follows: TGTGCCAGCAGTGATAGGACAGGGGTCGGAGTGAGTGAAAAACTGTTTTTT. Protein product: CASSDRTGVGVSEKLFF.

The chain joins TRBV11-3 to TRBJ2-1; 10 bases line up with TRBD2. Germline assignment: CDR1 SGHNT and CDR2 YENEEA. V dropped 5 bases and J dropped 2; count of bases not matched to a gene: 9. The CDR3 contains 17 residues. CDR3 bases: TGTGCCAGCAGCGCCGCCCTCAGCGGGAGGGCCTACAATGAGCAGTTCTTC. This gives the protein CASSAALSGRAYNEQFF.

The rearrangement joins TRBV6-1 to TRBJ1-5, with D possibly TRBD1 on 6 matching bases. The CDR3 is 17 residues long. Germline values: CDR1 MNHNS, CDR2 SASEGT. The V end lost 0 bases, the J end lost 5 bases, and 17 bases lay between the germline ends. DNA for the CDR3: TGTGCCAGCAGTGAAGCTCTGGGCAGGGGTATTCATCAGCCCCAGCATTTT. Its protein is CASSEALGRGIHQPQHF.

The rearrangement uses TRBV9 and TRBJ1-5, with a tentative D call TRBD1 (5 bases). V was pared by 4 bases and J by 4 bases, with 12 bases between. The CDR3 has 14 residues. Germline lookup yields CDR1 SGDLS and CDR2 YYNGEE. CDR3 amino acids: CASSSGGGNQPQHF. For the CDR3, the DNA is TGTGCCAGCAGCTCTGGGGGAGGGAATCAGCCCCAGCATTTT.

This clone came up once. The chain uses TRBV18 and TRBJ2-4; TRBD1 agrees at 7 bases. V was pared by 3 bases and J by 3 bases, with 5 bases of the junction left unmatched. Germline V gene lookup returns CDR1 KGHSH and CDR2 LQKENI. The CDR3 is 15 amino acids. The CDR3 sequence: CASSPLGQNKNIQYF. The CDR3 nucleotides are TGTGCCAGCTCACCCCTGGGACAGAACAAAAACATTCAGTACTTC.

The V and J genes are TRBV4-3 and TRBJ2-7, with D tentatively TRBD1 (5 bases). V dropped 4 bases and J dropped 2 bases, with 12 bases sitting between them. This CDR3 has 14 amino acids. Germline loops: CDR1 LGHNA, CDR2 YSLEER. CDR3 residues: CASSLRTGAYEQYF. Here the CDR3 DNA reads TGCGCCAGCAGCCTCAGAACAGGTGCCTACGAGCAGTACTTC.

This clone has a handful of counts. The identical CDR3 is also encoded by other nucleotide sequences in the sample. The CDR3 region is CASSLGGSGLNIQYF. The DNA of the CDR3 is TGTGCCAGCAGTTTAGGTGGGAGTGGGTTGAACATTCAGTACTTC. The chain carries TRBV27 and TRBJ2-4; TRBD2 might be the D (5 bases). This CDR3 has 15 amino acids. Germline CDR1 is MNHEY and CDR2 is SMNVEV (reference sequence). Trimming removed 2 bases at V and 7 bases at J, with 15 bases between.

The chain couples TRBV18 to TRBJ1-5, with D unclear. Per germline, CDR1 KGHSH and CDR2 LQKENI. Trimming left V 6 bases short and J 3 bases short, with 12 bases between. This CDR3 is 14 amino acids long. CDR3 region: CASSSQEDNQPQHF. The CDR3 DNA sequence: TGTGCCAGCTCCAGCCAGGAGGACAATCAGCCCCAGCATTTT.

The chain employs TRBV10-3 and TRBJ2-3; D perhaps matches TRBD2 (6 bases). Between the trimmed V and J ends, which lost 6 bases and 5 bases, there was a span of 24 bases. This CDR3 comprises 17 residues. The germline CDR1 and CDR2 sequences are ENHRY and SYGVKD. DNA of the CDR3: TGTGCCATCAGCGAGCGGGCTGGCGGGACGACAAAAGATACGCAGTATTTT. Translated: CAISERAGGTTKDTQYF.

The chain combines TRBV10-3 with TRBJ2-7; possible D gene TRBD1, 5 bases. CDR1 is ENHRY and CDR2 is SYGVKD in the germline V gene. The CDR3 loop spans 14 amino acids. Between the trimmed V and J ends, which lost 2 bases and 4 bases, there was a span of 12 bases. The CDR3 loop reads CAISEAGLSYEQYF. In nucleotides, the CDR3 is TGTGCCATCAGTGAGGCAGGGCTCTCGTACGAGCAGTACTTC.

This chain connects TRBV5-1 to TRBJ2-1; 13 nucleotides agree with TRBD2. The CDR3 covers 16 residues. V was pared by 2 bases and J by 7 bases, with 6 bases of the junction left unmatched. Germline V CDR1 and CDR2: SGHRS, YFSETQ. CDR3 sequence (DNA): TGCGCCAGCAGCTTACCCGAGACTAGCGGGAGGAATGAGCAGTTCTTC. Residues: CASSLPETSGRNEQFF.

V and J are TRBV5-5 and TRBJ2-1; 7 nucleotides line up with TRBD2. This CDR3 has 17 amino acids. Germline V gives CDR1 SGHKS, CDR2 YYEKEE (reference sequence). V lost 1 base and J lost 10; bases outside the gene matches: 17. The CDR3 sequence: CASSLILGGLDLGEQFF. CDR3 bases: TGTGCCAGCAGCTTGATTCTGGGAGGACTAGATCTAGGCGAGCAGTTCTTC.

The chain couples TRBV7-6 to TRBJ2-7, with TRBD1 identical over 9 bases. The ends lost 5 bases at V and 3 bases at J; junction bases unmatched: 8. The CDR3 is 15 residues long. Per germline, CDR1 SGHVS and CDR2 FNYEAQ. The CDR3 loop reads CASSLGQGPSYEQYF. CDR3 in DNA: TGTGCCAGCAGCCTAGGACAGGGGCCTAGCTACGAGCAGTACTTC.

This clone was detected only a few times. The same CDR3 is also encoded by other DNA sequences in this sample. The V gene is TRBV10-3, the J gene TRBJ1-5; D remains unclear. Trimming left V 0 bases short and J 7 bases short, with 10 bases between. Germline V gene sequence: CDR1 ENHRY, CDR2 SYGVKD. The CDR3 is made up of 14 amino acids. The CDR3 is CAISESGGNQPQHF. The DNA for the CDR3 is TGTGCCATCAGTGAGTCTGGAGGGAACCAGCCCCAGCATTTT.

The chain carries TRBV28 and TRBJ1-1; 7 bases are a match to TRBD1. The CDR3 consists of 14 residues. Unmatched junction bases numbered 1, after V lost 3 bases and J lost 0 bases. Per germline, CDR1 MDHEN and CDR2 SYDVKM. The CDR3 spells CASSLGQMNTEAFF. The CDR3 DNA is TGTGCCAGCAGTTTGGGACAGATGAACACTGAAGCTTTCTTT.

J is TRBJ2-2 and V is TRBV12-3 or TRBV12-4, with no clear D. V was cut by 0 bases and J by 6 bases, with 5 bases left in between. There are 13 residues in the CDR3. This chain's CDR3 is CASSLAPAGELFF. The CDR3 nucleotides read TGTGCCAGCAGTTTAGCGCCGGCCGGGGAGCTGTTTTTT.

V usage is TRBV6-1 and J usage is TRBJ1-1; 10 bases map to TRBD1. This CDR3 contains 19 residues. Looked up from germline, CDR1 is MNHNS and CDR2 is SASEGT. Trimming at V came to 1 base and at J to 3 bases, leaving 14 bases not matched to a gene. CDR3 sequence (DNA): TGTGCCAGCAGTGAAGGTAGGGGGGACAGGGGAGTCCGGGACACTGAAGCTTTCTTT. Residues: CASSEGRGDRGVRDTEAFF.

V and J are TRBV5-4 and TRBJ2-1; D is perhaps TRBD1 (6 bases). The CDR3 spans 14 residues. The V end lost 4 bases, the J end lost 9 bases, and 17 bases lay between the germline ends. The germline gives CDR1 SGHNT, CDR2 YYREEE (reference sequence). CDR3 region: CASSKNRDISEQFF. The CDR3 DNA sequence: TGTGCCAGCAGCAAAAATAGGGACATCAGTGAGCAGTTCTTC. The entire variable domain, with the rest obtained from reference TRBV5-4 and TRBJ2-1, is as follows: ETGVTQSPTHLIKTRGQQVTLRCSSQSGHNTVSWYQQALGQGPQFIFQYYREEENGRGNFPPRFSGLQFPNYSSELNVNALELDDSALYLCASSKNRDISEQFFGPGTRLTVL.

The CDR3 here is CASSAIAGGTDTQYF. The DNA of the CDR3 is TGTGCCAGCAGTGCAATAGCGGGAGGGACCGATACGCAGTATTTT. The chain couples TRBV2 to TRBJ2-3, with 11 bases that match TRBD2. CDR3 length: 15 amino acids. From germline, CDR1 is SNHLY and CDR2 FYNNEI. With 4 bases clipped from V and 6 bases from J, the junction kept 6 bases outside the gene matches.